These T cell receptor beta chains were read from a single sample in a study of control samples from healthy donors and cancer patients. The protocol was immunoSEQ multiplex PCR, while the TCRdb copy is restricted to in-frame clones and leaves out a portion. The table includes fewer than 200,000 clones, around nine tenths detected once. Sequencing was done on a sample of blood. The origin of the receptors is a man aged 25 to 40 in good health. The CDR3 runs from the conserved cysteine through the conserved F or W.

j_call: TRBJ1-2; v_call: TRBV2; cdr3_aa: CASTPGQVRSGYTF
j_call: TRBJ1-1; v_call: TRBV15; cdr3_aa: CATSRGSLLNTEAFF
j_call: TRBJ2-3; v_call: TRBV6-5; cdr3_aa: CASSYSAGSDTQYF
j_call: TRBJ2-7; v_call: TRBV6-5; cdr3_aa: CASSLLGGGSEQYF
j_call: TRBJ2-7; v_call: TRBV6-5; cdr3_aa: CASSRALLAEQYF
j_call: TRBJ2-1; v_call: TRBV9; cdr3_aa: CASSVGLETYNEQFF
j_call: TRBJ1-5; v_call: TRBV19; cdr3_aa: CASSMGVRQPQHF
j_call: TRBJ1-1; v_call: TRBV27; cdr3_aa: CASSFPGGPEAFF
j_call: TRBJ2-1; v_call: TRBV7-3; cdr3_aa: CASSPKKGKLGEQFF
j_call: TRBJ1-2; v_call: TRBV4-1; cdr3_aa: CASSQGQGANYGYTF
j_call: TRBJ1-2; v_call: TRBV18; cdr3_aa: CASSPKDYGYTF
j_call: TRBJ1-1; v_call: TRBV28; cdr3_aa: CASSLGATEAFF
j_call: TRBJ1-2; v_call: TRBV18; cdr3_aa: CASSPRDSHYGYTF
j_call: TRBJ2-3; v_call: TRBV7-8; cdr3_aa: CASSLEVQGGTDTQYF
j_call: TRBJ2-1; v_call: TRBV2; cdr3_aa: CASSGTSGRDEQFF
j_call: TRBJ1-2; v_call: TRBV6-6; cdr3_aa: CASSYKEGSLHGYTF
j_call: TRBJ2-5; v_call: TRBV6-5; cdr3_aa: CAISLPASEVPQYF
j_call: TRBJ1-1; v_call: TRBV7-2; cdr3_aa: CASSLGTEYEAFF
j_call: TRBJ1-2; v_call: TRBV5-1; cdr3_aa: CASSDQGATYGYTF
j_call: TRBJ2-7; v_call: TRBV5-5; cdr3_aa: CASSPTDTLSRGSYEQYF
j_call: TRBJ1-4; v_call: TRBV14; cdr3_aa: CASSQDQGKLNEKLFF
j_call: TRBJ1-5; v_call: TRBV6-5; cdr3_aa: CASSYSGTGFDQPQHF
j_call: TRBJ1-2; v_call: TRBV6-1; cdr3_aa: CASSEARPQGGGYTF
j_call: TRBJ2-7; v_call: TRBV7-9; cdr3_aa: CASSCTRTTLGGRGDEQYF
j_call: TRBJ1-4; v_call: TRBV19; cdr3_aa: CASKRTGGNEKLFF
j_call: TRBJ2-5; v_call: TRBV5-1; cdr3_aa: CASSLEQGRETQYF
j_call: TRBJ2-5; v_call: TRBV5-1; cdr3_aa: CASSLGLAGSETQYF
j_call: TRBJ2-5; v_call: TRBV19; cdr3_aa: CASSINRDPPVETQYF
j_call: TRBJ2-5; v_call: TRBV18; cdr3_aa: CASSPSPTVQETQYF
j_call: TRBJ1-2; v_call: TRBV5-4; cdr3_aa: CASSSVIPQGYTF
j_call: TRBJ2-1; v_call: TRBV7-2; cdr3_aa: CASSVRDSRSEQFF
j_call: TRBJ2-5; v_call: TRBV7-9; cdr3_aa: CASSSRERGGGETQYF
j_call: TRBJ1-2; v_call: TRBV3-1/TRBV3-2; cdr3_aa: CASSRRGGRDGYTF
j_call: TRBJ1-2; v_call: TRBV10-3; cdr3_aa: CAITEGSDSRGYTF
j_call: TRBJ1-2; v_call: TRBV10-3; cdr3_aa: CAISESSRGYGYTF
j_call: TRBJ1-6; v_call: TRBV15; cdr3_aa: CATSSRASSPLHF
j_call: TRBJ2-3; v_call: TRBV10-3; cdr3_aa: CAIRDSSDTQYF
j_call: TRBJ1-1; v_call: TRBV27; cdr3_aa: CASSPGAGANTEAFF
j_call: TRBJ1-4; v_call: TRBV29-1; cdr3_aa: CSVVVGSEKLFF
j_call: TRBJ2-7; v_call: TRBV2; cdr3_aa: CASSGQGRDEQYF
j_call: TRBJ2-2; v_call: TRBV6-2/TRBV6-3; cdr3_aa: CASSYPERYNTGELFF
j_call: TRBJ1-1; v_call: TRBV6-6; cdr3_aa: CASRDNMNTEAFF
j_call: TRBJ2-2; v_call: TRBV5-1; cdr3_aa: CASSGGLGSAGELFF
j_call: TRBJ2-2; v_call: TRBV9; cdr3_aa: CASSVVTPGGVGELFF
j_call: TRBJ1-1; v_call: TRBV6-1; cdr3_aa: CASSEATEEAFF
j_call: TRBJ1-3; v_call: TRBV19; cdr3_aa: CASSDRPRWNTIYF
j_call: TRBJ2-3; v_call: TRBV5-1; cdr3_aa: CASSLVRQGVGTDTQYF
j_call: TRBJ2-3; v_call: TRBV3-1/TRBV3-2; cdr3_aa: CASSQGRLSTDTQYF
j_call: TRBJ2-5; v_call: TRBV21-1; cdr3_aa: CASSKREKETQYF
j_call: TRBJ1-2; v_call: TRBV19; cdr3_aa: CASRAEELRRPNYGYTF
j_call: TRBJ2-1; v_call: TRBV5-1; cdr3_aa: CATQGNSGGPYNEQFF
j_call: TRBJ1-1; v_call: TRBV18; cdr3_aa: CASSGGTVHEAFF
j_call: TRBJ2-2; v_call: TRBV2; cdr3_aa: CATSGGNTGELFF
j_call: TRBJ1-6; v_call: TRBV4-3; cdr3_aa: CASSQELGGSSYNSPLHF
j_call: TRBJ1-5; v_call: TRBV28; cdr3_aa: CASSPGGRGQPQHF
j_call: TRBJ2-1; v_call: TRBV29-1; cdr3_aa: CSVPQGGRSAGNEQFF
j_call: TRBJ2-3; v_call: TRBV6-4; cdr3_aa: CASSDGSTDTQYF
j_call: TRBJ1-3; v_call: TRBV13; cdr3_aa: CASSFGDNGNTIYF
j_call: TRBJ2-1; v_call: TRBV29-1; cdr3_aa: CSVGRRERNEQFF